This TCR beta chain originates from a study of T cells in Graves' hyperthyroidism and ophthalmopathy. Amplification of TCR beta CDR3 regions used RNA as the template. A first-round RT-PCR of the TCR CDR3 used the HTBI primer set. TCRdb re-called the multiplex PCR reads through MiXCR, storing one row per CDR3 protein. Seen here are over 700,000 distinct CDR3 sequences, approximately 40% observed once, and the top ten hold roughly 8.3%. Germline CDR1 and CDR2: SGHRS and YFSETQ. The length of the CDR3 is 18 residues. The V and J ends lost 5 bases and 5 bases, in that order; junction bases with no gene match: 19.

This receptor was identified in a young man with Graves' hyperthyroidism. This sequence joins TRBV5-1 and TRBJ2-5, with TRBD2 matching 9 bases. What was sequenced was blood. As DNA, the CDR3 is TGCGCCAGCAGGTCTTCCCCGGCGGGAGGGCCTACCGAGGAGACCCAGTACTTC. It codes for CASRSSPAGGPTEETQYF.